This T cell receptor (beta chain) was identified in a study of T cell changes during pregnancy in multiple sclerosis. In germline, CDR1 is MRHNA, CDR2 SNTAGT. CDR3 size: 13 residues. The ends were cut back, 6 bases at V and 2 bases at J, with 5 bases in the middle. The table lists this clone with a count of one. TCRdb keeps only in-frame clones here, not all; method: immunoSEQ multiplex PCR. The profile shows 65,000 to 85,000 clones, about 93% of them singletons. Source: CD4+ T cells from peripheral blood mononuclear cells, taken after pregnancy. The origin of this receptor is a female donor with multiple sclerosis, enrolled in a pregnancy study. The genes are TRBV6-4 and TRBJ2-6; D call uncertain. CDR3 protein: CASSQTGANVLTF. The CDR3 coding sequence is TGTGCCAGCAGCCAGACTGGGGCCAACGTCCTGACTTTC.